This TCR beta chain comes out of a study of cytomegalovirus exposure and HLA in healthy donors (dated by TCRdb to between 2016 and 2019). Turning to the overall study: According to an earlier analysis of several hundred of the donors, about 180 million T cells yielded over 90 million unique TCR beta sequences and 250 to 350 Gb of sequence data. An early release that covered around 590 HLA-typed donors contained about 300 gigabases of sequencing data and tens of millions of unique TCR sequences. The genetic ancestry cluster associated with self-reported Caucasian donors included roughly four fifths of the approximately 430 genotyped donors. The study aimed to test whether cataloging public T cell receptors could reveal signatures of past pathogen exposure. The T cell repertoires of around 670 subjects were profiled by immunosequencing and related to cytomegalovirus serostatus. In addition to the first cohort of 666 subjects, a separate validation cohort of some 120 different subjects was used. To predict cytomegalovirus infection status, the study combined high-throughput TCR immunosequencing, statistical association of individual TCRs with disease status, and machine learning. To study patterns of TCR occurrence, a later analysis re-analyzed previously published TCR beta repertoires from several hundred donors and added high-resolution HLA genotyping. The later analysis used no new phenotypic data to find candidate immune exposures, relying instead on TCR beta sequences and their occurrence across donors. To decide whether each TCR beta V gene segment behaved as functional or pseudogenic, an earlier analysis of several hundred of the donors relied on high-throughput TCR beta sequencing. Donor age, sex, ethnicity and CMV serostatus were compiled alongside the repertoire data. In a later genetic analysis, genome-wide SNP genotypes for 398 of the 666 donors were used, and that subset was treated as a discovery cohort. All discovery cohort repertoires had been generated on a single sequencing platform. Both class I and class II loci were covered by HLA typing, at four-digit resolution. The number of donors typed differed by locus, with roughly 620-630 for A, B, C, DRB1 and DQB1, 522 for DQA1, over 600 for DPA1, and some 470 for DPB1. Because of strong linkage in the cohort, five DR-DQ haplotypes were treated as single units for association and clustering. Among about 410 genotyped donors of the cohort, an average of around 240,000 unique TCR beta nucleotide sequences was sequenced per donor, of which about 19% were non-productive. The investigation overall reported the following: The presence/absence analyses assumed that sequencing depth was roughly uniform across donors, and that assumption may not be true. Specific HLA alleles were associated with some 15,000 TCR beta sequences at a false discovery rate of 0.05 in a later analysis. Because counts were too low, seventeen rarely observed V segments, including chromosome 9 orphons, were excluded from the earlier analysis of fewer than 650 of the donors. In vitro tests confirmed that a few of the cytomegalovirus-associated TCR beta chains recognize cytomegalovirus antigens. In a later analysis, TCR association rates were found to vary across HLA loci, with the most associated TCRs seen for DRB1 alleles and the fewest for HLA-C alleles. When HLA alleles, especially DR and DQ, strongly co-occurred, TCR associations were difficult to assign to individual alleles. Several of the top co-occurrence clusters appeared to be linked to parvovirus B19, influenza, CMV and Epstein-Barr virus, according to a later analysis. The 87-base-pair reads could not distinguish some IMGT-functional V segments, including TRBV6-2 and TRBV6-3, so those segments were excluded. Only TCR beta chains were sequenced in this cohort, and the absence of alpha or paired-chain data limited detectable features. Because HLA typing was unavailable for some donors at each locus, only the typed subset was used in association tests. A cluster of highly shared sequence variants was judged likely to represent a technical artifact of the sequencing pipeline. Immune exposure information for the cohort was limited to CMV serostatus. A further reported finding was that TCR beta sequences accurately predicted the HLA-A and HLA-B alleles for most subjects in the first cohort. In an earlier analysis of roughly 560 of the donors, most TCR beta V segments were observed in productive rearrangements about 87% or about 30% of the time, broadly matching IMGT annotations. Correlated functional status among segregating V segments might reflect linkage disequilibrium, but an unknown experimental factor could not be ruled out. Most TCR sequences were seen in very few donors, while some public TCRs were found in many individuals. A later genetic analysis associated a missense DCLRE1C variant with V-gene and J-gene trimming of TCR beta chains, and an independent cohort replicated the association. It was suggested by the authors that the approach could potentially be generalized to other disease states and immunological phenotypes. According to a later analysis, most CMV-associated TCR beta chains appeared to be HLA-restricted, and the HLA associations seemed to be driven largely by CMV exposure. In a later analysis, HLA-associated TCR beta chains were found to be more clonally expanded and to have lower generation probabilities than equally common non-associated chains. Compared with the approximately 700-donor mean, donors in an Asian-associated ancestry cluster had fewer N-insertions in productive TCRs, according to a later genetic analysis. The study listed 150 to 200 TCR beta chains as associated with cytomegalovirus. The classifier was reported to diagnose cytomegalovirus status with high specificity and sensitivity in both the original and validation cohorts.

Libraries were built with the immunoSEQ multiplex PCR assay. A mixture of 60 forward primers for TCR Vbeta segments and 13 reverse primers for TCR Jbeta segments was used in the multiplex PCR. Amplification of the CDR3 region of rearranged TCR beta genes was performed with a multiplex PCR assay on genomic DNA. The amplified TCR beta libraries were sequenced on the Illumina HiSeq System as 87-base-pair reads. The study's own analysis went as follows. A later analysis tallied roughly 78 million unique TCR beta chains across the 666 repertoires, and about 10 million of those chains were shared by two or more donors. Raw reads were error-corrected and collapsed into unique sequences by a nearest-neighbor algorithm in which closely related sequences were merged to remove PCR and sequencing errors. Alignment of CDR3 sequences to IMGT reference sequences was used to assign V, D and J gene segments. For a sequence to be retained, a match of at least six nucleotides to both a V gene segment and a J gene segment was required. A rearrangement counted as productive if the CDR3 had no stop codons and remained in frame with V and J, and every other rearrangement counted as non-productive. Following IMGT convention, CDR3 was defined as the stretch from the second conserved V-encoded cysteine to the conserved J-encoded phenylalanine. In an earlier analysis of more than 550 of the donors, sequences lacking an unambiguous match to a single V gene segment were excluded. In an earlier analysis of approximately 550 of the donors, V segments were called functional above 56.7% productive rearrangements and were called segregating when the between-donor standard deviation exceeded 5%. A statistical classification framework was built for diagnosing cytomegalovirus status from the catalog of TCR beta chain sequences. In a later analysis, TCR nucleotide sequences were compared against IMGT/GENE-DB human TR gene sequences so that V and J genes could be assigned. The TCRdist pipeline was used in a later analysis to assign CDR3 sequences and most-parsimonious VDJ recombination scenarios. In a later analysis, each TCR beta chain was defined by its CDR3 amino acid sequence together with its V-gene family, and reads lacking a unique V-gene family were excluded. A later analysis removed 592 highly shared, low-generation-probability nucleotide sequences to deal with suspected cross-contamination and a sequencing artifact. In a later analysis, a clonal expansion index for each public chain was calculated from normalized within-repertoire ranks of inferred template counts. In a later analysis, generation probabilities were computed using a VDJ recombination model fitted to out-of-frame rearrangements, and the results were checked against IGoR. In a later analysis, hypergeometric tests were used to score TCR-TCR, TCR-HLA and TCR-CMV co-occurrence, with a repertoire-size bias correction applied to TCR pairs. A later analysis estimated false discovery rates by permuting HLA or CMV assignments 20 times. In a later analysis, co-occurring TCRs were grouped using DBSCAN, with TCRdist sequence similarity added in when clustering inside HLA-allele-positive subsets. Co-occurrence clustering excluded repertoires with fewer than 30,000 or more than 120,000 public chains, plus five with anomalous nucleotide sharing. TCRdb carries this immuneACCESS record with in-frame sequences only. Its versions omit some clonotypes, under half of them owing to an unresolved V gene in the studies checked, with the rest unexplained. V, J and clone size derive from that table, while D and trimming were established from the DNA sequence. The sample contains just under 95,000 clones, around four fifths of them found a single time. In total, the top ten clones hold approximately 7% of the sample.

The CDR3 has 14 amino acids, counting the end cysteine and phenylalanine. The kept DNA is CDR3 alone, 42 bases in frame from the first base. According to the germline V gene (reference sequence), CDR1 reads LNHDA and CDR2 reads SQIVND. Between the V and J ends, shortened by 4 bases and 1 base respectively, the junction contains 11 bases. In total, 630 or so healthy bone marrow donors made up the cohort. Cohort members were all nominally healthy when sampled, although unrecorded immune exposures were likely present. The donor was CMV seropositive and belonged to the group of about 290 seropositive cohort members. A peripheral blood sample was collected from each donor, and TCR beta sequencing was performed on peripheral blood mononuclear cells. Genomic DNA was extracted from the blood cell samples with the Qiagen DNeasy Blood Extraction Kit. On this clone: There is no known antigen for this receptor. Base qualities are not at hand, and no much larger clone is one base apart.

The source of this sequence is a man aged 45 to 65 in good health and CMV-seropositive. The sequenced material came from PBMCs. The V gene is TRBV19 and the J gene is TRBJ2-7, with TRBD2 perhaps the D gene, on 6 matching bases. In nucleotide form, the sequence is TGTGCCAGTAGTAAGGGGACTCCTTCCTACGAGCAGTACTTC. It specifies CASSKGTPSYEQYF.